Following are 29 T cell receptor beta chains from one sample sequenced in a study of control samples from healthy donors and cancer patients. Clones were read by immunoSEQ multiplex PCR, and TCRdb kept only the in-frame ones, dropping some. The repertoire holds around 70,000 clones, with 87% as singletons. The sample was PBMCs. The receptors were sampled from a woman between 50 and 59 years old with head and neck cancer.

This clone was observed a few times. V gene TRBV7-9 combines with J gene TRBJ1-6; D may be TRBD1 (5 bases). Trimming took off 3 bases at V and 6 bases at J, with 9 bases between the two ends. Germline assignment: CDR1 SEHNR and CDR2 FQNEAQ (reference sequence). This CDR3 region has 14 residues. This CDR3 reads CASSFGTTNSPLHF. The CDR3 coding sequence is TGTGCCAGCAGCTTTGGGACGACTAATTCACCCCTCCACTTT. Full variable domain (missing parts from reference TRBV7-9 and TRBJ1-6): DTGVSQNPRHKITKRGQNVTFRCDPISEHNRLYWYRQTLGQGPEFLTYFQNEAQLEKSRLLSDRFSAERPKGSFSTLEIQRTEQGDSAMYLCASSFGTTNSPLHFGNGTRLTVT.

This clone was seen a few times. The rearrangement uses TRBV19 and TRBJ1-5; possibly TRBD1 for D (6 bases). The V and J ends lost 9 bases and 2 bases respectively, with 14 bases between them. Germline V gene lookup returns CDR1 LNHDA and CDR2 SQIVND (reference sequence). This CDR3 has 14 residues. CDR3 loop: CASRHPGGNQPQHF. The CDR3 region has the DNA TGTGCCAGCCGCCACCCAGGGGGCAATCAGCCCCAGCATTTT.

CDR3: CASSVLAGTSYEQYF. The CDR3 DNA sequence: TGCGCCAGCAGTGTACTAGCGGGGACCTCCTACGAGCAGTACTTC. The chain employs TRBV10-2 and TRBJ2-7, with 10 bases lining up with TRBD2. Losses at the gene ends were 4 bases for V and 0 bases for J; bases not matched to a gene: 3. This CDR3 comprises 15 residues. CDR1 is WSHSY, CDR2 SAAADI, per germline.

Here the CDR3 reads CAISEGNGGVSTDTQYF. In DNA, the CDR3 is TGTGCCATCAGTGAGGGTAACGGCGGGGTGAGCACAGATACGCAGTATTTT. V is TRBV10-3 and J is TRBJ2-3; maybe TRBD2 (6 bases). Germline CDR1 reads ENHRY; CDR2 reads SYGVKD. The CDR3 totals 17 residues. With 2 bases removed from V and 0 bases from J, the gap between germline ends came to 15 bases.

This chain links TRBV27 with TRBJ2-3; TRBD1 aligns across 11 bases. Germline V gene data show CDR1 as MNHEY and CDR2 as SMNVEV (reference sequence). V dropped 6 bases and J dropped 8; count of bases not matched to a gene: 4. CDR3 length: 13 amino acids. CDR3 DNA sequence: TGTGCCAGCAGGGACAGGGGGCGGGGTACGCAGTATTTT. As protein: CASRDRGRGTQYF.

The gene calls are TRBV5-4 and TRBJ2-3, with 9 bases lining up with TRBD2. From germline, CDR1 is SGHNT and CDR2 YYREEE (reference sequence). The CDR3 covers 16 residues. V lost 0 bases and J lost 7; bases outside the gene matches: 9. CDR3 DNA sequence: TGTGCCAGCAGCTTGGATGCGGGGGGGAACGCCTATACGCAGTATTTT. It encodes CASSLDAGGNAYTQYF.

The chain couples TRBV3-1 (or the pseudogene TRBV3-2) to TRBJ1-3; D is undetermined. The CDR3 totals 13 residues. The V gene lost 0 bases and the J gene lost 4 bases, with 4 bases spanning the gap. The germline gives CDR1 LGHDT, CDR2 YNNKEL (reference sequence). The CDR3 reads CASSQDPGNTIYF. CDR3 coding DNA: TGTGCCAGCAGCCAAGATCCAGGAAACACCATATATTTT.

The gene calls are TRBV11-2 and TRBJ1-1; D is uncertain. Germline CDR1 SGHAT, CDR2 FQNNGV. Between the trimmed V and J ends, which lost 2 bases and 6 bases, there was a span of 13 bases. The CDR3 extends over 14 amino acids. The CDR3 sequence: CASSLSGAGAEAFF. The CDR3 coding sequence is TGTGCCAGCAGCTTAAGTGGCGCTGGGGCTGAAGCTTTCTTT.

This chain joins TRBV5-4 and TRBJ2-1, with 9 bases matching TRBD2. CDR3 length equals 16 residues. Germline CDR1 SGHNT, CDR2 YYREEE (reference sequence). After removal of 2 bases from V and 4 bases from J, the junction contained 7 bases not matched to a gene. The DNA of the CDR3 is TGTGCCAGCAGCTTTGGGGCGAGCGGGGGGTACAATGAGCAGTTCTTC. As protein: CASSFGASGGYNEQFF.

The CDR3 DNA sequence: TGTGCCAGCAGTCCGGGACAGGCTAATGAAAAACTGTTTTTT. Residues: CASSPGQANEKLFF. The gene calls are TRBV6-5 and TRBJ1-4; TRBD1 matches at 8 bases. J lost 3 bases, V lost 5 bases, and 2 bases had no gene match. There are 14 residues in the CDR3. In germline, CDR1 is MNHEY, CDR2 SVGAGI.

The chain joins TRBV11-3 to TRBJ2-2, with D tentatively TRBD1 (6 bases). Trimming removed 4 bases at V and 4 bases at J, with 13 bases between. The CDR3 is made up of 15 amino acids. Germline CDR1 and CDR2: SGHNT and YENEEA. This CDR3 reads CASSSTTGSTGELFF. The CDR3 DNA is TGTGCCAGCAGCTCCACCACAGGGTCCACCGGGGAGCTGTTTTTT.

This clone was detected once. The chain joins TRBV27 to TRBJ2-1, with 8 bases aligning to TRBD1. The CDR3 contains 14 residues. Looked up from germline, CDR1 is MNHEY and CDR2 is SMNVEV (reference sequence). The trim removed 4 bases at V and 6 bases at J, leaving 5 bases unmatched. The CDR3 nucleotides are TGTGCCAGCAGTTCCAGGGGGCCGGGCAATGAGCAGTTCTTC. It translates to CASSSRGPGNEQFF.

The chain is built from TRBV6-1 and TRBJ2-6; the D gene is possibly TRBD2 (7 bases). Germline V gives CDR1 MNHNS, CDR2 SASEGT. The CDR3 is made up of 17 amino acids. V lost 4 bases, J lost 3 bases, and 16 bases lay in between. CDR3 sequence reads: CASSGPRGGDGANVLTF. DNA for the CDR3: TGTGCCAGCAGTGGCCCGAGGGGGGGTGATGGGGCCAACGTCCTGACTTTC.

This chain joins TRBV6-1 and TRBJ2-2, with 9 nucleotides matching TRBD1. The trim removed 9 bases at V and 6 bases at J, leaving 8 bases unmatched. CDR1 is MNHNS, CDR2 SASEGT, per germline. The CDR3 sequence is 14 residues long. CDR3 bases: TGTGCCAGTAACAGGGGGCGCTTCGCCGGGGAGCTGTTTTTT. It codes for CASNRGRFAGELFF.

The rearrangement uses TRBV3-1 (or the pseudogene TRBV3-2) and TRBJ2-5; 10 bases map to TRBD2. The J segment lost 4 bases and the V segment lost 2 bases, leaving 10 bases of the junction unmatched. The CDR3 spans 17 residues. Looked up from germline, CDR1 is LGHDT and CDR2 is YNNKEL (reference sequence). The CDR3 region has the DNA TGTGCCAGCAGCCAAACAGCGGGGGGGCTTAATAGAGAGACCCAGTACTTC. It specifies CASSQTAGGLNRETQYF.

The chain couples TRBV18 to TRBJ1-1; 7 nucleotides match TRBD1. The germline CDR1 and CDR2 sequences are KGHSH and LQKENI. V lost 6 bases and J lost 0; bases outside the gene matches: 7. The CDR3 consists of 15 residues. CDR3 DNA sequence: TGTGCCAGCTCCCCTGGAACAGGGGTGAACACTGAAGCTTTCTTT. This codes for CASSPGTGVNTEAFF.

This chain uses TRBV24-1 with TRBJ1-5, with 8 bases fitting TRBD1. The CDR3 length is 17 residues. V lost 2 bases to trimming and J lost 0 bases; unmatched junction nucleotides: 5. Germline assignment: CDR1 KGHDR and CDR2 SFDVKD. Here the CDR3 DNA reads TGTGCCACCAGTGATTCGGGGACAGGCTATAGCAATCAGCCCCAGCATTTT. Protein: CATSDSGTGYSNQPQHF.

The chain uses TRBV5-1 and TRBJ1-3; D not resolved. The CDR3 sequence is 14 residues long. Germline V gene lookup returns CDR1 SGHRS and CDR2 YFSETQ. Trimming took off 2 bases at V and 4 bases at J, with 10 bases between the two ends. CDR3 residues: CASSFGQLGNTIYF. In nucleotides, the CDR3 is TGCGCCAGCAGCTTCGGGCAGCTGGGAAACACCATATATTTT.

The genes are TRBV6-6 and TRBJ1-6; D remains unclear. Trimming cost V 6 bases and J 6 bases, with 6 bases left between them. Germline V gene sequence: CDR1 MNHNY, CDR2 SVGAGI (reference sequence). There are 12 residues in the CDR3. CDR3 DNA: TGTGCCAGCAGCTATACTAATTCACCCCTCCACTTT. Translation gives CASSYTNSPLHF.

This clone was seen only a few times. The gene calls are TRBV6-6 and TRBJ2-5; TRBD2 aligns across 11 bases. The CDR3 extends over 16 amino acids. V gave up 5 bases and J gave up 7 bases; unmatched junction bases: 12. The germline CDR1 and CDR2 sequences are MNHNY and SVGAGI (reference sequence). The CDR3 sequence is CASSTSGTSGPGTQYF. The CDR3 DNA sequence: TGTGCCAGCAGTACTTCCGGGACTAGCGGACCGGGGACCCAGTACTTC.

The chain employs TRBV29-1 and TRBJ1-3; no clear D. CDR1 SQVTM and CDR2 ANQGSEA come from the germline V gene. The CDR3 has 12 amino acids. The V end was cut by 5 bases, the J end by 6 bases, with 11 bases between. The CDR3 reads CSVLTGINTIYF. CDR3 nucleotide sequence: TGCAGCGTTCTAACCGGGATAAACACCATATATTTT.

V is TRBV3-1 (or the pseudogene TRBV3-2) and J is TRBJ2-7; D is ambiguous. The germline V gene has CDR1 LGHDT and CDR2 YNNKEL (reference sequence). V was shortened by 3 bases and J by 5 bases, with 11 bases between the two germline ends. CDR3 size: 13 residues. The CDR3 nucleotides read TGTGCCAGCAGCCACGAAGGAATGAACGAGCAGTACTTC. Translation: CASSHEGMNEQYF.

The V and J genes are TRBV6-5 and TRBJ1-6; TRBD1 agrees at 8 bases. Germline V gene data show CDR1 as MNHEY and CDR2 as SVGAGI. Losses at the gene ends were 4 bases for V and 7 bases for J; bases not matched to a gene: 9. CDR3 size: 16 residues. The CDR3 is CASSLSTGTGNSPLHF. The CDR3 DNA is TGTGCCAGCAGTTTATCCACCGGGACAGGAAATTCACCCCTCCACTTT.

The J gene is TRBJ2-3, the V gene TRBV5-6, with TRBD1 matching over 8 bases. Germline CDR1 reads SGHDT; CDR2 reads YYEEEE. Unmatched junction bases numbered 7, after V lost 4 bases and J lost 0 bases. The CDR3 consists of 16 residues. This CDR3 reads CASSIRQGTSTDTQYF. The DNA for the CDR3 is TGTGCCAGCAGCATAAGACAGGGGACAAGCACAGATACGCAGTATTTT.

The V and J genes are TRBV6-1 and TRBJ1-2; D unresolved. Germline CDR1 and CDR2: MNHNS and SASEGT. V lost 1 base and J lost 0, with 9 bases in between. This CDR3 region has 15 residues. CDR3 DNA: TGTGCCAGCAGTGAAGGATACGGGGCTAACTATGGCTACACCTTC. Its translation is CASSEGYGANYGYTF.

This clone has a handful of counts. CDR3: CASSHASGANVLTF. CDR3 DNA: TGTGCCAGCAGTCATGCCTCTGGGGCCAACGTCCTGACTTTC. V and J are TRBV6-5 and TRBJ2-6; D is uncertain. CDR1 and CDR2 (germline): MNHEY, SVGAGI. The ends were cut back, 5 bases at V and 0 bases at J, with 5 bases in the middle. This CDR3 contains 14 residues.

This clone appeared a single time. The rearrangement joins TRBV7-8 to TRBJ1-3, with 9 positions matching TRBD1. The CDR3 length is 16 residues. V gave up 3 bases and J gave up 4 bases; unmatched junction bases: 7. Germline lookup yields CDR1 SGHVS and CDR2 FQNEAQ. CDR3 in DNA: TGTGCCAGCAGCTTTGGGACAGGGCAGGTGGGAAACACCATATATTTT. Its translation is CASSFGTGQVGNTIYF.

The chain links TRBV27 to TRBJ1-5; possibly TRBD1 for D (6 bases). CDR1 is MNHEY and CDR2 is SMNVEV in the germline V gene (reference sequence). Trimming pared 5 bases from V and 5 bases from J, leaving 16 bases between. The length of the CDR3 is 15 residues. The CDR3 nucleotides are TGTGCCAGCAGTCATCATGGGGGGCAGGATCAGCCCCAGCATTTT. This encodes CASSHHGGQDQPQHF.

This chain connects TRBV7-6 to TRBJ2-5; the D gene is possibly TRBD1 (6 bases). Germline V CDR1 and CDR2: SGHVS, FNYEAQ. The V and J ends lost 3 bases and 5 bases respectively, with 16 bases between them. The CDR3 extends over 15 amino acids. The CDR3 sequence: CASSFVGQSQETQYF. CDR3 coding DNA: TGTGCCAGCAGCTTCGTCGGACAGTCCCAGGAGACCCAGTACTTC.